The clone carrying this T cell receptor beta chain appeared many times. The antigen is unknown. Each CDR3 protein is one row after TCRdb ran MiXCR on the 5' RACE reads. The sample shows under 300,000 distinct CDR3 sequences, approximately 8.3% of them seen only once. The data were taken from a study of identical twins. Study conclusions and caveats: Among out-of-frame alpha sequences shared by twins, low generation probability occurred in excess. The authors noted that invariant MAIT and iNKT cells could partly confound zero-insertion analyses. Fewer insertions characterized abundant cord blood beta clonotypes, whereas memory repertoires showed none. Models predicted less out-of-frame TCR alpha sharing in monozygotic twins than was found.

The V gene lost 4 bases and the J gene lost 1 base, with 14 bases spanning the gap. CDR1 and CDR2 (germline): SGHRS, YFSETQ. The length of the CDR3 is 15 residues. These data were also reused for a study on yellow fever vaccine responses in identical twins.

This TCR was sampled from a woman between 18 and 29 years old in good health. The chain couples TRBV5-1 to TRBJ2-5; possibly TRBD1 or TRBD2 for D (7 bases each). The source material was CD8+ T cells sorted from blood. This chain's CDR3 is CASSLGRGGQETQYF. CDR3 bases: TGCGCCAGCAGCCTCGGCAGGGGGGGCCAAGAGACCCAGTACTTC.